This T cell receptor beta chain was captured in a study of T cells in Graves' hyperthyroidism and ophthalmopathy. Template material for amplifying TCR beta CDR3 regions consisted of RNA transcripts. When the TCR CDR3 underwent first-round RT-PCR, the HTBI primer set was used. TCRdb analysed the multiplex PCR reads with MiXCR anew, one entry per CDR3 protein. Counted here are 650,000 to 850,000 distinct CDR3 sequences, roughly a sixth occurring once; the ten biggest clones make up 15% to 20%. V was cut by 7 bases and J by 4 bases, with 14 bases left in between. Germline CDR1 reads MNHEY; CDR2 reads SVGEGT. This CDR3 has 14 amino acids.

The origin of this receptor is a woman aged 45 to 65 with Graves' hyperthyroidism that later progressed to Graves' ophthalmopathy. The chain has TRBV6-2 or TRBV6-3 and TRBJ2-1, with D perhaps TRBD2 (5 bases). The sample comprised blood. This chain's CDR3 is CASIGLNPYNEQFF. DNA for the CDR3: TGTGCCAGCATTGGACTTAACCCTTACAATGAGCAGTTCTTC.